This T cell receptor beta chain was profiled in a study of shared clonotypes between healthy human individuals. Study-level findings and limits: Represented diversity, genetic and exposure-history alike, was limited by few donors.

Regarding this clone: Its antigen is not identified.

V gave up 6 bases and J gave up 2 bases, with 14 bases separating them. CDR3 length: 14 amino acids. Germline CDR1 KGHSH, CDR2 LQKENI. Per the authors' pipeline: Junction-only sequences without quality scores came from ImmunoSEQ, so filtering differed. Sequenced by immunoSEQ multiplex PCR; TCRdb stores in-frame clones only, minus some. V, J and clone size are taken as reported in that table, and D and trimming were inferred from the DNA itself. The sample contains about 2.4 million clones, around 90% of which appear only once. Sequenced: naive CD4+ T cells sorted from blood. Subset described: CD45RA+ positively selected. The TCR sequence derives from a man between 18 and 35 years old in good health. The chain has TRBV18 and TRBJ2-7; tentatively, D is TRBD1 (5 bases). In DNA, the CDR3 is TGTGCCAGCTCCGCCTCACAGGTTACCTACGAGCAGTACTTC. Its protein is CASSASQVTYEQYF.